The 23 T cell receptor beta chains presented below share a single source sample, sequenced in a study of T cell responses to AZD1222 COVID-19 vaccine. TCRdb's table, derived via immunoSEQ multiplex PCR, lists solely in-frame clones and lacks some. The profile shows fewer than 90,000 clones, about 85% of them singletons. This sample comprised peripheral blood, obtained on day 0 of AZD1222 vaccination. The receptors come from an adult in good health.

The chain combines TRBV27 with TRBJ1-3, with D maybe TRBD1 (6 bases). V was trimmed by 6 bases and J by 0 bases, leaving 12 bases between them. Per the germline V gene, CDR1 is MNHEY and CDR2 is SMNVEV (reference sequence). The CDR3 totals 15 residues. The CDR3 DNA follows: TGTGCCAGCAGGGACAGACCCTTCTCTGGAAACACCATATATTTT. This codes for CASRDRPFSGNTIYF.

This chain links TRBV19 with TRBJ1-5, with D unresolved. This CDR3 is built from 13 residues. Deletions cut 2 bases from V and 6 bases from J, with 8 bases between. Per germline, CDR1 LNHDA and CDR2 SQIVND (reference sequence). The DNA for the CDR3 is TGTGCCAGTAGTATACAGGAGGGTCAGCCCCAGCATTTT. This sequence encodes CASSIQEGQPQHF.

The rearrangement links TRBV5-1 to TRBJ2-7, with 9 bases identical to TRBD1. This CDR3 spans 14 amino acids. CDR1 is SGHRS, CDR2 YFSETQ, per germline. V was pared by 3 bases and J by 2 bases, with 3 bases of the junction left unmatched. CDR3 bases: TGCGCCAGCAGCTGGGACAGGGTTCCCTACGAGCAGTACTTC. This translates into CASSWDRVPYEQYF.

The genes are TRBV18 and TRBJ2-5; D perhaps matches TRBD1 (6 bases). CDR3 length: 13 residues. Germline CDR1 is KGHSH and CDR2 is LQKENI. Trimming took 3 bases from V and 2 from J, leaving 7 bases between them. DNA for the CDR3: TGTGCCAGCTCACCGGACAGACAAGAGACCCAGTACTTC. Protein sequence: CASSPDRQETQYF.

V and J are TRBV6-5 and TRBJ2-2; 8 positions agree with TRBD1. Per germline, CDR1 MNHEY and CDR2 SVGAGI. V gave up 5 bases and J gave up 0 bases; unmatched junction bases: 2. The CDR3 length is 15 residues. The CDR3 protein is CASSRDRSNTGELFF. CDR3 nucleotides: TGTGCCAGCAGTCGGGACAGGTCGAACACCGGGGAGCTGTTTTTT.

The rearrangement uses TRBV10-3 and TRBJ2-5, with D tentatively TRBD2 (5 bases). The CDR3 is 12 amino acids. Germline assignment: CDR1 ENHRY and CDR2 SYGVKD. The ends were cut back, 10 bases at V and 4 bases at J, with 13 bases in the middle. CDR3 sequence reads: CATRSEGETQYF. CDR3 bases: TGTGCCACCCGGAGTGAGGGAGAGACCCAGTACTTC.

The V and J genes are TRBV18 and TRBJ2-7; unclear D gene. In germline, CDR1 is KGHSH, CDR2 LQKENI. Between the trimmed V and J ends, which lost 2 bases and 3 bases, there was a span of 8 bases. This CDR3 is built from 13 residues. The CDR3 DNA is TGTGCCAGCTCACCAGGCAGGAGCTACGAGCAGTACTTC. As protein: CASSPGRSYEQYF.

The chain combines TRBV5-1 with TRBJ1-4; D gene uncertain. The CDR3 runs 13 residues. Germline assignment: CDR1 SGHRS and CDR2 YFSETQ. The ends were cut back, 4 bases at V and 7 bases at J, with 11 bases in the middle. Written as DNA, the CDR3 is TGCGCCAGCAGCGTATCAGAATCTGAAAAACTGTTTTTT. This codes for CASSVSESEKLFF.

The chain uses TRBV27 and TRBJ2-5; 8 bases align to TRBD1. With 4 bases clipped from V and 7 bases from J, the junction kept 5 bases outside the gene matches. The V gene's germline CDR1 is MNHEY and CDR2 SMNVEV (reference sequence). This CDR3 has 13 residues. For the CDR3, the DNA is TGTGCCAGCAGTTGGGCCGGACAGGGGACCCAGTACTTC. As protein: CASSWAGQGTQYF.

The rearrangement joins TRBV19 to TRBJ1-1, with D possibly matching TRBD1 (6 bases). Trimming removed 3 bases from V and 5 bases from J, with 13 bases in between. Germline CDR1 and CDR2: LNHDA and SQIVND (reference sequence). This CDR3 is 14 amino acids long. The CDR3 DNA reads as TGTGCCAGTAGTATGGGGAGGGGGAGGACTGAAGCTTTCTTT. Translation gives CASSMGRGRTEAFF.

This chain joins TRBV29-1 and TRBJ1-5; no clear D. CDR1 is SQVTM and CDR2 is ANQGSEA in the germline V gene. V lost 4 bases to trimming and J lost 1 base, with 8 bases between them. CDR3 length: 13 residues. CDR3 protein: CSVVESSNQPQHF. CDR3 DNA: TGCAGCGTTGTAGAGTCGAGCAATCAGCCCCAGCATTTT.

This clone has a single count. This chain uses TRBV28 with TRBJ1-1, with D possibly TRBD1 on 6 matching bases. CDR3 length: 14 amino acids. In germline, CDR1 is MDHEN, CDR2 SYDVKM. Trimming stripped 8 bases from V and 0 bases from J, with 13 bases between. The CDR3 sequence is CASYSGVMNTEAFF. The DNA for the CDR3 is TGTGCCAGCTACTCAGGGGTCATGAACACTGAAGCTTTCTTT.

The rearrangement links TRBV18 to TRBJ2-2, with 7 bases aligning to TRBD1. V shed 2 bases, J shed 4 bases, and the junction held 4 bases outside the gene matches. Germline lookup yields CDR1 KGHSH and CDR2 LQKENI. The CDR3 length is 15 residues. CDR3 coding DNA: TGTGCCAGCTCACCAAAACAGGGGCCCACCGGGGAGCTGTTTTTT. It codes for CASSPKQGPTGELFF.

The rearrangement links TRBV30 to TRBJ1-6, with a weak D call TRBD1 (5 bases). Between the trimmed V and J ends, which lost 6 bases and 5 bases, there was a span of 20 bases. This CDR3 has 16 residues. Per the germline V gene, CDR1 is GTSNPN and CDR2 is SVGIG (reference sequence). The CDR3 is CACPSIGTANNSPLHF. The CDR3 DNA reads TGTGCCTGCCCATCCATCGGGACCGCCAATAATTCACCCCTCCACTTT.

The genes are TRBV5-5 and TRBJ1-3; D gene ambiguous. This CDR3 region has 15 residues. V was clipped by 4 bases and J by 0 bases, with 11 bases between them. The germline gives CDR1 SGHKS, CDR2 YYEKEE (reference sequence). The CDR3 region is CASSQFRSSGNTIYF. The CDR3 DNA is TGTGCCAGCAGCCAGTTTAGGAGCTCTGGAAACACCATATATTTT.

The V and J genes are TRBV6-5 and TRBJ2-5, with 7 nucleotides matching TRBD1. The germline V gene has CDR1 MNHEY and CDR2 SVGAGI. V dropped 6 bases and J dropped 4; count of bases not matched to a gene: 5. The CDR3 runs to 13 residues. CDR3 sequence reads: CASRLTGAETQYF. DNA for the CDR3: TGTGCCAGCAGACTCACAGGGGCAGAGACCCAGTACTTC.

The chain combines TRBV29-1 with TRBJ2-1; no clear D gene. The germline V gene encodes CDR1 SQVTM and CDR2 ANQGSEA. V dropped 7 bases and J dropped 6 bases, with 16 bases sitting between them. The CDR3 sequence is 13 residues long. DNA of the CDR3: TGCAGCGCGACCCCTCCTCTCTTCAATGAGCAGTTCTTC. Its protein is CSATPPLFNEQFF.

V gene TRBV5-4 combines with J gene TRBJ1-6; D is unresolved. CDR3 length equals 15 residues. Deletions cut 5 bases from V and 7 bases from J, with 16 bases between. CDR1 and CDR2 from the germline V gene are SGHNT and YYREEE (reference sequence). CDR3 sequence: CASRSKTGGNSPLHF. The DNA of the CDR3 is TGTGCCAGCAGGTCGAAAACTGGAGGGAATTCACCCCTCCACTTT.

This clone was found once. The J gene is TRBJ1-2, the V gene TRBV6-5; 7 positions match TRBD1. After removal of 5 bases from V and 3 bases from J, the junction contained 3 bases not matched to a gene. This CDR3 is built from 13 residues. The germline CDR1 and CDR2 sequences are MNHEY and SVGAGI. The CDR3 sequence: CASSPGTDYGYTF. In DNA, the CDR3 is TGTGCCAGCAGTCCGGGGACAGACTATGGCTACACCTTC.

V is TRBV7-2 and J is TRBJ1-1, with TRBD1 identical over 7 bases. V was clipped by 5 bases and J by 4 bases; unmatched bases: 7. The CDR3 extends over 14 amino acids. Germline lookup yields CDR1 SGHTA and CDR2 FQGNSA. CDR3 in DNA: TGTGCCAGCAGCCCGCGGGACAGTGGCACTGAAGCTTTCTTT. Amino acid sequence: CASSPRDSGTEAFF.

In its sample, this clone was seen once. Here the CDR3 reads CASSLIPPDRQPNTGELFF. The DNA for the CDR3 is TGTGCCAGCAGCTTGATCCCCCCGGACCGACAACCGAACACCGGGGAGCTGTTTTTT. The genes are TRBV7-3 and TRBJ2-2; D is undetermined. The length of the CDR3 is 19 residues. CDR1 is SGHTA and CDR2 is FQGTGA in the germline V gene. Between the trimmed V and J ends, which lost 3 bases and 0 bases, there was a span of 20 bases.

This clone came up a few times. The chain uses TRBV7-2 and TRBJ1-1; D not certain. Germline lookup yields CDR1 SGHTA and CDR2 FQGNSA. The CDR3 has 13 residues. The V end was cut by 0 bases, the J end by 10 bases, with 12 bases between. CDR3 bases: TGTGCCAGCAGCTTAGCGGACGGGAGATTAGCTTTCTTT. Protein: CASSLADGRLAFF.

In DNA form, the CDR3 reads TGTGCCAGCAGTCTACAGGGGTGGGACACCGGGGAGCTGTTTTTT. Encoded protein: CASSLQGWDTGELFF. V gene TRBV6-5 combines with J gene TRBJ2-2, with 7 nucleotides matching TRBD1. After removal of 5 bases from V and 3 bases from J, the junction contained 6 bases not matched to a gene. The CDR3 spans 15 residues. Germline CDR1 and CDR2: MNHEY and SVGAGI.